This TCR beta chain was profiled in a study of cytotoxic CD8 clonotypes in ibrutinib-treated CLL. Only a few counts were recorded for this clone. Germline V gives CDR1 MNHEY, CDR2 SMNVEV (reference sequence). This CDR3 is 17 amino acids long. Losses at the gene ends were 3 bases for V and 8 bases for J; bases not matched to a gene: 11. Using immunoSEQ multiplex PCR, the repertoire was profiled, and TCRdb retains in-frame clones only, with some absent. The sample contains about 84,000 clones, around 83% of which appear only once. The sequence came from a human donor with chronic lymphocytic leukemia. The material sequenced was PBMCs, taken before ibrutinib treatment. The rearrangement uses TRBV27 and TRBJ2-1, with 12 bases that match TRBD2. This CDR3 reads CASSFFRLAGEIDEQFF. The CDR3 DNA reads as TGTGCCAGCAGTTTTTTTCGACTAGCGGGAGAGATTGATGAGCAGTTCTTC.